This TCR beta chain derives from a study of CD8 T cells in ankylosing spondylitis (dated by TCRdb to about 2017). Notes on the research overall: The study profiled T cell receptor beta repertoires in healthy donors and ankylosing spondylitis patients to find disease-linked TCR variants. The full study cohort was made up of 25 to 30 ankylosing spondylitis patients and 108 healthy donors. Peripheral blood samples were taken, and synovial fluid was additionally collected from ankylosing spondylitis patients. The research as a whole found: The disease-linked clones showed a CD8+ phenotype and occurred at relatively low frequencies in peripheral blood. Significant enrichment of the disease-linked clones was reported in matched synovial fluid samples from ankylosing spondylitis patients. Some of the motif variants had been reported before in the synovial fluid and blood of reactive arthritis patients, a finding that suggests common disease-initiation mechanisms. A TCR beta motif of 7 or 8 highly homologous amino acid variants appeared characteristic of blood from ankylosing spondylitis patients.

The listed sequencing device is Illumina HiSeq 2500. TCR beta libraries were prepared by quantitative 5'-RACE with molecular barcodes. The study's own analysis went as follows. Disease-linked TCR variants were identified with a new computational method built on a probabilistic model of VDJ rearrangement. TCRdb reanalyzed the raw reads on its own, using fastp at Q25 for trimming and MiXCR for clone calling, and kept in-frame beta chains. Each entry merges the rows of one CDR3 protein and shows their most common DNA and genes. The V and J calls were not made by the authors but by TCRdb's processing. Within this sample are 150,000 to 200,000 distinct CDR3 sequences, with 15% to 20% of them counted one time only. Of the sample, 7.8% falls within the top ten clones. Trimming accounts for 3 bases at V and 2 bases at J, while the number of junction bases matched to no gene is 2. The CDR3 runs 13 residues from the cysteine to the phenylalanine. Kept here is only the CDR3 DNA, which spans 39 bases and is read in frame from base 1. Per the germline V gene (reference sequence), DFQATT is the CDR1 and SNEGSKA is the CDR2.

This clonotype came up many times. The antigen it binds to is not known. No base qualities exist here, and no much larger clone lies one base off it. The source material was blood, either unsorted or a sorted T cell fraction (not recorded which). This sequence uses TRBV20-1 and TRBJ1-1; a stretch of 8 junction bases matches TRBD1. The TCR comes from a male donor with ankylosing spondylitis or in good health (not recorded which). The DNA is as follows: TGCAGTGCTAGGACAGGGGTAAACACTGAAGCTTTCTTT. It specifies CSARTGVNTEAFF.